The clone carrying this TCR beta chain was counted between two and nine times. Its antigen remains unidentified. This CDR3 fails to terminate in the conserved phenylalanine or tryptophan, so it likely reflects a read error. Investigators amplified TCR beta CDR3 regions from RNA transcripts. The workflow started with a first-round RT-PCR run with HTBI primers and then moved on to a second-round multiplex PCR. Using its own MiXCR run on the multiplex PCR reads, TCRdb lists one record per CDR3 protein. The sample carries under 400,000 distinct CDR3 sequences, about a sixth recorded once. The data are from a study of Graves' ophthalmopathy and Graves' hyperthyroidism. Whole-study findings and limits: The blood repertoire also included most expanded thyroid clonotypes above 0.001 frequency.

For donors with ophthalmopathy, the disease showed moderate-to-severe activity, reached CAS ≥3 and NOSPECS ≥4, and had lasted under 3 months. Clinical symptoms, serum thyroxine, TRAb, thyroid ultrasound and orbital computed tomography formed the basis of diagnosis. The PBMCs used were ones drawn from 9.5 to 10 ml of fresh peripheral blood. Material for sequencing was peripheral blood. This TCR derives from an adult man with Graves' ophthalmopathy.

CDR3 in amino acids: CASSLNWDNSPLHL. DNA of the CDR3: TGTGCCAGCAGCTTAAACTGGGATAATTCACCCCTCCACCTT. This chain joins TRBV7-2 and TRBJ1-6; D is uncertain. Germline V gives CDR1 SGHTA, CDR2 FQGNSA. V lost 2 bases, J lost 5 bases, and 7 bases lay in between. This CDR3 region has 14 residues.